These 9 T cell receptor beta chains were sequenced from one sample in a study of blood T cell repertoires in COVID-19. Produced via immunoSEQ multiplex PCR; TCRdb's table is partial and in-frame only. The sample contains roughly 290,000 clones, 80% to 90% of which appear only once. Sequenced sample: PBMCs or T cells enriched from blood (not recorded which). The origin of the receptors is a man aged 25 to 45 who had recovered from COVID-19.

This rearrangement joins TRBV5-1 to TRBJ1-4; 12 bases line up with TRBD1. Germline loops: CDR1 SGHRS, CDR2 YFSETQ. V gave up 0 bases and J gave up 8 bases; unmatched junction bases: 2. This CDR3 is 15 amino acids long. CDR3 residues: CASSLVGTGGEKLFF. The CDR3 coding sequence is TGCGCCAGCAGCTTGGTGGGGACAGGGGGCGAAAAACTGTTTTTT.

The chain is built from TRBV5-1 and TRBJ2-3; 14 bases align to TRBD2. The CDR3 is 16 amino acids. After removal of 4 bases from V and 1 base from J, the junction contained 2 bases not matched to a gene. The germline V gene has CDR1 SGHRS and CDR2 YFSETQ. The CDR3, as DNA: TGCGCCAGCAGCAGGGGACTAGCGGGGGGCACAGATACGCAGTATTTT. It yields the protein CASSRGLAGGTDTQYF.

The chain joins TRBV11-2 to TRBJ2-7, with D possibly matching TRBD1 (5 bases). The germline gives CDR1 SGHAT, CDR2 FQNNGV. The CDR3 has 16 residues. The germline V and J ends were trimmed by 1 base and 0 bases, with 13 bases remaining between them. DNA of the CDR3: TGTGCCAGCAGCTTAGTAGGGGCCTGGGGCTCCTACGAGCAGTACTTC. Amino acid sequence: CASSLVGAWGSYEQYF.

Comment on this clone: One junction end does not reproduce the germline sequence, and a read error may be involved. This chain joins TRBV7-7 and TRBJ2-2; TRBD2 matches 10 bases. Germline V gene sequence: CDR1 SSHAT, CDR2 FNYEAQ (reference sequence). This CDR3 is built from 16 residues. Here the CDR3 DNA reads TGTGCTAGCAGCTTAGCTCTAGCGGGGGAAACCGGGGAGCTGTTTTTT. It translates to CASSLALAGETGELFF.

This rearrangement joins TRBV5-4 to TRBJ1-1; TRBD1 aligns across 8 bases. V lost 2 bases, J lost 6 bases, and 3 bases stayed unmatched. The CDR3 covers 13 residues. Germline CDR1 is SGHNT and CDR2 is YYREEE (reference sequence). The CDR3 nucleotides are TGTGCCAGCAGCTTACAGGGGGTAGCTGAAGCTTTCTTT. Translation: CASSLQGVAEAFF.

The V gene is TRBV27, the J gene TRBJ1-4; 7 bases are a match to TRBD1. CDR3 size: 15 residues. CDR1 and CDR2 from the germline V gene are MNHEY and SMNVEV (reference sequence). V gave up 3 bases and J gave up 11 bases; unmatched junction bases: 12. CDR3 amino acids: CASSLGRQGGRKLFF. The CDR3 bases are TGTGCCAGCAGTTTGGGGAGACAGGGCGGACGGAAACTGTTTTTT.

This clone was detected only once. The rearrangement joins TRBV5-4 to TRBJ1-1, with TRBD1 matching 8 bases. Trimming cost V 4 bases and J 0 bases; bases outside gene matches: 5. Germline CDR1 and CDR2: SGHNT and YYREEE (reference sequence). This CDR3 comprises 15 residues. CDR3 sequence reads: CASSTLTGVNTEAFF. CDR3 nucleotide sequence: TGTGCCAGCAGCACCCTGACAGGGGTGAACACTGAAGCTTTCTTT.

The chain's CDR3 is CATADRFNTMRRGGYTF. The CDR3 bases are TGTGCCACCGCGGACAGGTTCAATACAATGAGACGGGGTGGCTACACCTTC. The chain is built from TRBV19 and TRBJ1-2; TRBD1 aligns across 7 bases. The CDR3 totals 17 residues. V lost 10 bases and J lost 7; bases outside the gene matches: 24. The germline gives CDR1 LNHDA, CDR2 SQIVND (reference sequence).

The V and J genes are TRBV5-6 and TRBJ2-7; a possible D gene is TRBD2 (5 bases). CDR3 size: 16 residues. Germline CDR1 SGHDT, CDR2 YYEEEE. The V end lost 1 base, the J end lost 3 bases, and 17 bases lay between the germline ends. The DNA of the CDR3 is TGTGCCAGCAGCTTGTATTTGGCTAGCCGAGGCTACGAGCAGTACTTC. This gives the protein CASSLYLASRGYEQYF.